Each of the 10 T cell receptor beta chains below was sequenced from the same sample in a study of B cell selection in AIRE deficiency. Repertoires were generated with immunoSEQ multiplex PCR, while TCRdb's copy carries only in-frame clones and drops some. This table holds roughly 24,000 clones, about nine tenths found once. Regulatory T cells were sorted as CD4+CD25hiCD127low/negative. Sequenced input: CD4+CD25+ Tregs sorted from PBMCs. These receptor sequences come from a human donor in good health.

This chain links TRBV5-1 with TRBJ1-1, with D possibly TRBD1 on 6 matching bases. This CDR3 comprises 16 residues. The V end lost 1 base, the J end lost 0 bases, and 13 bases lay between the germline ends. CDR1 SGHRS and CDR2 YFSETQ come from the germline V gene. Here the CDR3 DNA reads TGCGCCAGCAGCTTGCAGGGGCGAACGGTGAACACTGAAGCTTTCTTT. Its translation is CASSLQGRTVNTEAFF.

The chain employs TRBV7-3 and TRBJ2-7, with D possibly being TRBD1 (6 bases). V dropped 1 base and J dropped 5 bases, with 12 bases sitting between them. The CDR3 is made up of 14 amino acids. Looked up from germline, CDR1 is SGHTA and CDR2 is FQGTGA. CDR3 region: CASSLSGQSHEQYF. The CDR3 DNA reads TGTGCCAGCAGCTTAAGCGGACAGTCTCACGAGCAGTACTTC.

The chain combines TRBV5-1 with TRBJ1-5; D not certain. Germline CDR1 reads SGHRS; CDR2 reads YFSETQ. Trimming took off 1 base at V and 9 bases at J, with 11 bases between the two ends. This CDR3 spans 13 amino acids. CDR3 region: CASSLQTGGPQHF. CDR3 DNA: TGCGCCAGCAGCTTGCAGACGGGTGGGCCCCAGCATTTT.

V usage is TRBV6-6 and J usage is TRBJ1-2, with 9 bases lining up with TRBD1. Looked up from germline, CDR1 is MNHNY and CDR2 is SVGAGI (reference sequence). The length of the CDR3 is 16 residues. Trimming took 0 bases from V and 8 from J; bases not matched to a gene: 10. The CDR3 spells CASSYSALTGGWGYTF. CDR3 bases: TGTGCCAGCAGTTACTCGGCTTTGACAGGGGGTTGGGGCTACACCTTC.

The chain uses TRBV23-1 and TRBJ1-4; maybe TRBD1 (5 bases). TRBV23-1 carries the ORF label, with uncertain function. This CDR3 has 14 residues. Trimming took 3 bases from V and 6 from J, leaving 11 bases between them. Here the CDR3 reads CASSQLGGDEKLFF. The CDR3 DNA reads TGCGCCAGCAGTCAGTTGGGAGGGGATGAAAAACTGTTTTTT.

The rearrangement links TRBV6-4 to TRBJ2-3; 13 bases fit TRBD2. The CDR3 is made up of 15 amino acids. Trimming cost V 5 bases and J 4 bases; bases outside gene matches: 3. Germline CDR1 reads MRHNA; CDR2 reads SNTAGT. Written as DNA, the CDR3 is TGTGCCAGCAGTCAACTAGCGGGAGGGGCAGATACGCAGTATTTT. It specifies CASSQLAGGADTQYF.

V and J are TRBV25-1 and TRBJ2-7, with D possibly being TRBD1 (6 bases). In germline, CDR1 is MGHDK, CDR2 SYGVNS. V lost 5 bases and J 3 bases, leaving 17 bases between the germline ends. The CDR3 has 15 residues. CDR3 DNA: TGTGCCAGCAGTTATGGGGGCCCGAAGCTCTACGAGCAGTACTTC. Protein sequence: CASSYGGPKLYEQYF.

CDR3 region: CASSPGDNEQFF. Here the CDR3 DNA reads TGCGCCAGCAGCCCCGGTGACAATGAGCAGTTCTTC. The chain combines TRBV5-1 with TRBJ2-1, with D uncertain. V dropped 4 bases and J dropped 5 bases, with 7 bases sitting between them. Germline CDR1 is SGHRS and CDR2 is YFSETQ. This CDR3 has 12 residues. Based on the CDR3 plus reference TRBV5-1 and TRBJ2-1, the full variable domain is KAGVTQTPRYLIKTRGQQVTLSCSPISGHRSVSWYQQTPGQGLQFLFEYFSETQRNKGNFPGRFSGRQFSNSRSEMNVSTLELGDSALYLCASSPGDNEQFFGPGTRLTVL.

The rearrangement links TRBV5-1 to TRBJ2-3; no clear D. The V end lost 1 base, the J end lost 6 bases, and 15 bases lay between the germline ends. The CDR3 runs to 15 residues. The germline CDR1 and CDR2 sequences are SGHRS and YFSETQ. CDR3 nucleotide sequence: TGCGCCAGCAGCTTGCGAGGACCCATTCAGGATACGCAGTATTTT. Translated, it gives CASSLRGPIQDTQYF.

The V call is TRBV5-6, the J call TRBJ1-1; 8 nucleotides match TRBD1. The CDR3 length is 16 residues. The junction had 8 bases not matched to a gene; V was cut back by 0 bases and J by 4 bases. Looked up from germline, CDR1 is SGHDT and CDR2 is YYEEEE. The CDR3 is CASSLGPRGLGTEAFF. The CDR3 bases are TGTGCCAGCAGCTTGGGGCCCAGGGGGCTCGGCACTGAAGCTTTCTTT.